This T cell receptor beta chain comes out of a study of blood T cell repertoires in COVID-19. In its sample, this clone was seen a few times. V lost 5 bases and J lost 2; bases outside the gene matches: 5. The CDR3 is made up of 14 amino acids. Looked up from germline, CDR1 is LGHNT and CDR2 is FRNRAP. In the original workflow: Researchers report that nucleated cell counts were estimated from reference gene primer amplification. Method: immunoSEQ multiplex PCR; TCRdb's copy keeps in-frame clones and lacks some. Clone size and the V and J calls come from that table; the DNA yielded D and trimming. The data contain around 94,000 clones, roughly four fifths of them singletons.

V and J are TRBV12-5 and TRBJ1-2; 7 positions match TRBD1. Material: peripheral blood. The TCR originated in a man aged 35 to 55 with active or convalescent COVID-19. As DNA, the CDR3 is TGTGCTAGTGGTGCCGGGACAGCCAACTATGGCTACACCTTC. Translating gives CASGAGTANYGYTF.